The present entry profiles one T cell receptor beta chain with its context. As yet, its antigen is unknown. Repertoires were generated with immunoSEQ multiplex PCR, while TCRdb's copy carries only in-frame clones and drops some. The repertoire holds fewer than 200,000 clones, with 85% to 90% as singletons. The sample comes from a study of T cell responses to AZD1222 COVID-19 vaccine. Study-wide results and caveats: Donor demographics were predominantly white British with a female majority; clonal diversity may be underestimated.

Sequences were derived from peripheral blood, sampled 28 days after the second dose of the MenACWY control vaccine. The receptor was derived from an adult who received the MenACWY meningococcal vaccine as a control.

The CDR3 sequence is CSVGRGRTEAFF. CDR3 nucleotide sequence: TGCAGCGTTGGTCGGGGGCGGACTGAAGCTTTCTTT. The rearrangement joins TRBV29-1 to TRBJ1-1; D might be TRBD1 (6 bases). Germline-derived CDR1 and CDR2 are SQVTM and ANQGSEA. The CDR3 is 12 residues long. Trimming left V 4 bases short and J 5 bases short, with 11 bases between.